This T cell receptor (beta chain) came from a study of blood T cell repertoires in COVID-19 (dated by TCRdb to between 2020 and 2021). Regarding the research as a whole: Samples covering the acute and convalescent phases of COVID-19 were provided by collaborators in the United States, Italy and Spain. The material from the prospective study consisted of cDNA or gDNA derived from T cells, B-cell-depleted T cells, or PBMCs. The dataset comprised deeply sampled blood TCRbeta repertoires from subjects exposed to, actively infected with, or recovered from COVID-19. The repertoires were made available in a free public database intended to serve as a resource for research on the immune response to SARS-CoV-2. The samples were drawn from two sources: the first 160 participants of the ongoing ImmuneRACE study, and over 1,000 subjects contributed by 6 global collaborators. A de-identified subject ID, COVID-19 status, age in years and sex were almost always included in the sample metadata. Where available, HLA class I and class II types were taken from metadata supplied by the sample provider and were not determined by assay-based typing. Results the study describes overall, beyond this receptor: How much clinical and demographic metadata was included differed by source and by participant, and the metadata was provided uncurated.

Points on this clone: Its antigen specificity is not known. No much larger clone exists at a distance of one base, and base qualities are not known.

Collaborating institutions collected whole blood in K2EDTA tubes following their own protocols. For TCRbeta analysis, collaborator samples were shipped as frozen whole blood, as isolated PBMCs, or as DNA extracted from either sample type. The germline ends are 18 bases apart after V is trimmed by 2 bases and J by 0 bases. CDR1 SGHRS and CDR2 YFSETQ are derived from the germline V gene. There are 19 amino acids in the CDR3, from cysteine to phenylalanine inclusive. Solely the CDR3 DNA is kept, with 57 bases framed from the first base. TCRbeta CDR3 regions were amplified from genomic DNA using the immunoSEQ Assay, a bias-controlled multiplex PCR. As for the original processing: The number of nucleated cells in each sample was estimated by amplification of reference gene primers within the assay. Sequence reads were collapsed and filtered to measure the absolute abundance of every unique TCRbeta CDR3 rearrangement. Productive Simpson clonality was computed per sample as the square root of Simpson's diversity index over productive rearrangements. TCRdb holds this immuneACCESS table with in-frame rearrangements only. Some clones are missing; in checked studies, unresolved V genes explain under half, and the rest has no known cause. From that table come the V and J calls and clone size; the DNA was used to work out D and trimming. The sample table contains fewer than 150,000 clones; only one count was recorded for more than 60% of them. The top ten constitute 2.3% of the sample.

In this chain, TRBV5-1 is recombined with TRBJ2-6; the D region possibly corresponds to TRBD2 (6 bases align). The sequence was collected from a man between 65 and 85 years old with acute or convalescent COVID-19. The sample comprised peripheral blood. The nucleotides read TGCGCCAGCAGCTTAACGGGACCCGGGGGTAACTCTGGGGCCAACGTCCTGACTTTC. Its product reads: CASSLTGPGGNSGANVLTF.